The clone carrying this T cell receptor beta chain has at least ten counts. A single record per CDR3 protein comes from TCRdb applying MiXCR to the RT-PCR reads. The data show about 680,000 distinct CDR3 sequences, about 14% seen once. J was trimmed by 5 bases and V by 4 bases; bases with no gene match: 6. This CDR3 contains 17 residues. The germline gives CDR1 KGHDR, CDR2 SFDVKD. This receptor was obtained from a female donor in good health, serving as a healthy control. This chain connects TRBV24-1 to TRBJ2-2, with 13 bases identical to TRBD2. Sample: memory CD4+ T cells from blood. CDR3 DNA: TGTGCCACCAGTGACCTGGGACTAGCGGGACGTACCGGGGAGCTGTTTTTT. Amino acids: CATSDLGLAGRTGELFF.